Shown below are 7 T cell receptor beta chains from a single sample sequenced in a study of T-cell memory formation after mild COVID-19. In TCRdb, the 5' RACE reads were re-called with MiXCR into one record per CDR3 protein. The sample yields around 320,000 distinct CDR3 sequences, around an eighth seen once. Sequencing used PBMCs or a T cell subset sorted from them (not recorded which). Every receptor here comes from a young man who had mild COVID-19 (a few samples of this study predate the infection). Cell type and time point are not known.

This clonotype has ten or more counts. At one end the junction does not follow the germline gene, possibly because of a read error. V is TRBV7-7 and J is TRBJ2-5; the D gene is possibly TRBD1 (5 bases). Germline lookup yields CDR1 SSHAT and CDR2 FNYEAQ (reference sequence). There are 15 residues in the CDR3. The CDR3, as DNA: TGTGCTAGCAGCCCAGGTCAGGGTGTGAGGGAGACCCAGTACTTC. It yields the protein CASSPGQGVRETQYF.

The chain recombines TRBV7-9 with TRBJ1-2, with no clear D. This CDR3 contains 12 residues. V lost 1 base and J lost 5, with 5 bases in between. Germline V lookup: CDR1 SEHNR, CDR2 FQNEAQ (reference sequence). CDR3 in DNA: TGTGCCAGCAGCTTAGACGTATATGGCTACACCTTC. Translation: CASSLDVYGYTF.

The chain recombines TRBV7-9 with TRBJ2-2; 10 nucleotides agree with TRBD2. CDR1 and CDR2 from the germline V gene are SEHNR and FQNEAQ (reference sequence). After removal of 5 bases from V and 8 bases from J, the junction contained 11 bases not matched to a gene. This CDR3 region has 16 residues. This chain's CDR3 is CASSQRQRGGPGELFF. The CDR3 DNA follows: TGTGCCAGCAGCCAGAGGCAGCGGGGGGGCCCTGGGGAGCTGTTTTTT.

J is TRBJ1-1 and V is TRBV20-1; D call uncertain. From germline, CDR1 is DFQATT and CDR2 SNEGSKA (reference sequence). The germline V and J ends were trimmed by 4 bases and 1 base, with 7 bases remaining between them. The CDR3 extends over 12 amino acids. Here the CDR3 reads CSAIRGNTEAFF. Written as DNA, the CDR3 is TGCAGTGCTATCAGAGGGAACACTGAAGCTTTCTTT.

There are a few counts of this clonotype. The genes are TRBV12-3 or TRBV12-4 and TRBJ1-1; D might be TRBD1 (6 bases). The CDR3 length is 13 residues. Trimming shortened V by 3 bases and J by 7 bases, and 12 bases separated the two germline ends. As DNA, the CDR3 is TGTGCCAGCAGTTTGGGACACCTTTTTGAAGCTTTCTTT. This translates into CASSLGHLFEAFF.

This clonotype was picked up many times. The junction does not match germline at one end; this may be a read error. V is TRBV7-7 and J is TRBJ2-2; maybe TRBD2 (6 bases). CDR1 and CDR2 (germline): SSHAT, FNYEAQ (reference sequence). This CDR3 contains 16 residues. The CDR3 DNA reads TGTGCTAGCAGCTCAATAGCGGCAGCGAACACCGGGGAGCTGTTTTTT. Protein: CASSSIAAANTGELFF.

This chain uses TRBV20-1 with TRBJ1-1; D ambiguous. V lost 4 bases, J lost 8 bases, and 5 bases lay in between. The germline V gene encodes CDR1 DFQATT and CDR2 SNEGSKA (reference sequence). The CDR3 sequence is 9 residues long. For the CDR3, the DNA is TGCAGTGCTATGACAGAAGCTTTCTTT. Protein product: CSAMTEAFF.